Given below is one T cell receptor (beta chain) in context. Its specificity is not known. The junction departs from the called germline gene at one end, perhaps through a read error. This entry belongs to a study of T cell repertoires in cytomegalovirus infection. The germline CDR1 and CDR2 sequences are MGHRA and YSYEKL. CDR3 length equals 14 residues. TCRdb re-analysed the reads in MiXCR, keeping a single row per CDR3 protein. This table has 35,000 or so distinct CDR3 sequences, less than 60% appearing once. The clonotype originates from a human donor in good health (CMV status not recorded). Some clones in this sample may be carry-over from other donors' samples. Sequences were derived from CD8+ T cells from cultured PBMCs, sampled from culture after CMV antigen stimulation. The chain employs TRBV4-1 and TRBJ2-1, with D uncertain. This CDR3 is CASSQDWVDNEQFF. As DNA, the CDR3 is TGTGCCAGCAGCCAAGATTGGGTAGACAATGAGCAGTTCTTC.